These 21 T cell receptor delta chains were all obtained from the same sample, sequenced in a study of gamma delta lymphoproliferative disorders and STAT genes. The receptor sequences were amplified from genomic DNA of peripheral blood mononuclear cells. TCRdb used CATT to re-call clones from the multiplex PCR reads. The profile shows about 730 delta-chain clones, less than 3.5% of them singletons. Sequencing was carried out using blood. All receptors come from a human donor in good health.

This clone was detected only a few times. A single base is all that separates this from a far larger clone, so a read error is likely. This same CDR3 is encoded by further DNA sequences in the sample. The gene calls are TRDV1 and TRDJ1, with 8 bases that match TRDD3. J was trimmed by 0 bases and V by 1 base; bases with no gene match: 28. The CDR3 covers 24 residues. The germline gives CDR1 TSWWSYY, CDR2 QGS. For the CDR3, the DNA is TGTGCTCTTGGGGAACCGAAGCGGTTCTTGACCCATCTGGGGGACCAGGCGTACACCGATAAACTCATCTTT. Amino acids: CALGEPKRFLTHLGDQAYTDKLIF.

This clone appeared a few times. A far larger clone is just one base off, so this is likely a read error. The same CDR3 also results from other DNA sequences found in this sample. V gene TRDV1 combines with J gene TRDJ1, with 9 bases identical to TRDD3. This CDR3 is built from 24 residues. The germline V gene has CDR1 TSWWSYY and CDR2 QGS. V lost 0 bases and J lost 0; bases outside the gene matches: 26. The CDR3, as DNA: TGTGCTCTTGGGGAACTGAGGTTCCTTTACTTTGGAGTACTGGGGGACCAGCACACCGATAAACTCATCTTT. It specifies CALGELRFLYFGVLGDQHTDKLIF.

This clone was seen only a few times. TCRdb pairs this DNA with a much larger clone's protein that differs at residue 15, likely a read error; the protein shown was translated from the DNA. The chain has TRDV2 and TRDJ3; the match to TRDD3 covers 9 bases. The CDR3 loop spans 21 amino acids. Germline V gene data show CDR1 as GEAIGNYY and CDR2 as EKD. The CDR3 nucleotides are TGTGCCTGTGACTCTTCGGATACTGGGGGAACGAGCTCCTGGGGCACCCGACAGATGTTTTTC. Its protein product is CACDSSDTGGTSSWGTRQMFF.

This clone was found a few times. TCRdb's protein for this DNA is that of a much larger clone and differs from the translation at residue 6, likely a read error; the protein shown is the DNA translation. The chain couples TRDV2 to TRDJ3; 8 bases are shared with TRDD3. From germline, CDR1 is GEAIGNYY and CDR2 EKD. This CDR3 is 19 amino acids long. After removal of 1 base from V and 1 base from J, the junction contained 8 bases not matched to a gene. The CDR3 nucleotides read TGTGCCTGTGACACTCAGGGGGATAAGGAGTCCTGGGACACCCGACAGATGTTTTTC. It codes for CACDTQGDKESWDTRQMFF.

With respect to this clone: The mismatch at residue 17 between this DNA's translation and the TCRdb protein of a much larger clone likely reflects a read error; the protein shown is translated from the DNA. The rearrangement uses TRDV1 and TRDJ1, with 8 bases lining up with TRDD3. The CDR3 covers 24 residues. Germline-derived CDR1 and CDR2 are TSWWSYY and QGS. V shed 1 base and J 0 bases; nucleotides not matched to a gene: 28. The DNA of the CDR3 is TGTGCTCTTGGGGAACCGAAGCGGTTCCTGACCCATCTGGGGGACCAGACGTACACCGATAAACTCATCTTT. It is translated as CALGEPKRFLTHLGDQTYTDKLIF.

For this clone: Translating this DNA gives a protein that differs at residue 16 from the TCRdb one, which belongs to a much larger clone; a read error is likely, and the protein shown is this translation. The gene calls are TRDV2 and TRDJ3; TRDD3 matches 8 bases. CDR1 is GEAIGNYY and CDR2 is EKD in the germline V gene. CDR3 length: 18 amino acids. Written as DNA, the CDR3 is TGTGCCTGTGTCACACTGGGGGGAAGCTCCTGGGACACCCGACAGATATTTTTC. Translated, it gives CACVTLGGSSWDTRQIFF.

As regards this clone: This sample includes further DNA sequences coding for the same CDR3. V and J are TRDV2 and TRDJ3, with 9 nucleotides matching TRDD3. The CDR3 has 19 residues. With 0 bases clipped from V and 1 base from J, the junction kept 6 bases outside the gene matches. Germline V CDR1 and CDR2: GEAIGNYY, EKD. The CDR3 DNA reads as TGTGCCTGTGACACCTTGGGGGATAAGGAGTCCTGGGACACCCGACAGATGTTTTTC. It translates to CACDTLGDKESWDTRQMFF.

Judged by abundance, this clone is medium-sized. It is likely a read error: a sequence one base away is far more abundant. Other DNA variants within this sample encode the same CDR3. The chain uses TRDV2 and TRDJ3; 9 bases match TRDD3. Germline V gene sequence: CDR1 GEAIGNYY, CDR2 EKD. CDR3 length equals 21 residues. The junction had 12 bases not matched to a gene; V was cut back by 0 bases and J by 1 base. The CDR3 DNA reads as TGTGCCTGTGACACCGTCCGGTCTGGGGGATCCTCGTCCTGGGACACCCGACAGATGTTTTTC. Amino acid sequence: CACDTVRSGGSSSWDTRQMFF.

The table lists this clone with a few counts. Translating this DNA gives a protein that differs at residue 10 from the TCRdb one, which belongs to a much larger clone; a read error is likely, and the protein shown is this translation. This chain connects TRDV1 to TRDJ1, with TRDD3 identical over 9 bases. Germline assignment: CDR1 TSWWSYY and CDR2 QGS. The CDR3 consists of 21 residues. With V trimmed by 3 bases and J by 0 bases, 20 bases remained unmatched. The CDR3 region has the DNA TGTGCTCTTGGGGATCCCCCTCTGGCACGGGGGATACTCAGGTACACCGATAAACTCATCTTT. This sequence encodes CALGDPPLARGILRYTDKLIF.

This clone was seen more than once but under ten times. The protein recorded in TCRdb matches a much larger clone and deviates from this DNA's translation at residue 5, suggesting a read error; the protein here is obtained by translating the DNA. This sequence joins TRDV2 and TRDJ2; D call uncertain. The germline CDR1 and CDR2 sequences are GEAIGNYY and EKD. The CDR3 is 15 amino acids. V shed 0 bases and J shed 2 bases, with 9 bases lying between them. This CDR3 is CACDTVESLTAQLFF. CDR3 sequence (DNA): TGTGCCTGTGACACCGTTGAATCCTTGACAGCACAACTCTTCTTT.

As concerns this clone: A far larger clone differs by one base, so this is likely a read error. Different DNA sequences within this sample yield the same CDR3. V gene TRDV2 combines with J gene TRDJ2; TRDD3 matches at 7 bases. The germline V gene encodes CDR1 GEAIGNYY and CDR2 EKD. The ends lost 0 bases at V and 5 bases at J; junction bases unmatched: 11. The CDR3 runs to 17 residues. CDR3 coding DNA: TGTGCCTGTGACACCGTGGCTCGGGATACTCTAACAGCACAACTCTTCTTT. It yields the protein CACDTVARDTLTAQLFF.

This clone has a handful of counts. The TCRdb protein comes from a much larger clone and disagrees with this DNA's translation at residue 16, likely due to a read error; the protein given here is derived from the DNA. The CDR3 loop is CACVLVSFLPTDTDKFIF. DNA for the CDR3: TGTGCCTGTGTTCTAGTCTCCTTCCTACCCACCGACACCGATAAATTCATCTTT. The V gene is TRDV2, the J gene TRDJ1; 9 nucleotides line up with TRDD2. This CDR3 is built from 18 residues. Germline V gene data show CDR1 as GEAIGNYY and CDR2 as EKD.

About this clone itself: The TCRdb record carries a much larger clone's protein, which differs from this DNA's translation at residue 15; a read error is the likely cause, and the protein listed here is the DNA translation. In nucleotides, the CDR3 is TGTGCCTGTGTTCTAGTCTCCTTCCTACCCACCGACACCGATAGACTCATCTTT. It codes for CACVLVSFLPTDTDRLIF. The V call is TRDV2, the J call TRDJ1; 9 nucleotides match TRDD2. Per germline, CDR1 GEAIGNYY and CDR2 EKD. The length of the CDR3 is 18 residues.

This clone was detected a few times. Since a far larger clone is one base different, this is likely a read error. This sample also contains other DNA sequences that code for the same CDR3. The chain carries TRDV2 and TRDJ1; D remains unclear. V was clipped by 5 bases and J by 0 bases, with 24 bases between them. The CDR3 loop spans 18 amino acids. Germline-derived CDR1 and CDR2 are GEAIGNYY and EKD. CDR3 nucleotide sequence: TGTGCCTGTGTTCTAGTCTCCTTTCTACCCACCGACACCGATAAACTCATCTTT. Its translation: CACVLVSFLPTDTDKLIF.

This clone was seen a handful of times. A far larger clone differs by one base, so this is likely a read error. This chain joins TRDV2 and TRDJ2; tentative D call: TRDD3 (6 bases). The CDR3 runs to 17 residues. V shed 0 bases and J shed 3 bases, with 16 bases lying between them. Germline V lookup: CDR1 GEAIGNYY, CDR2 EKD. The CDR3 loop reads CACDTVAQDTLTAQLFF. CDR3 sequence (DNA): TGTGCCTGTGACACCGTGGCTCAGGATACTCTGACAGCACAACTCTTCTTT.

As regards this clone: TCRdb records a much larger clone's protein for this DNA, with a difference at residue 12 that likely arises from a read error; the protein given is the translation of the DNA. The chain combines TRDV1 with TRDJ1; 8 bases line up with TRDD3. CDR1 TSWWSYY and CDR2 QGS come from the germline V gene. This CDR3 has 24 amino acids. As DNA, the CDR3 is TGTGCTCTCGGGGAACCGAAGCGGTTCCTGACCTATCTGGGGGACCAGGCGTACACCGATAAACTCATCTTT. Translated: CALGEPKRFLTYLGDQAYTDKLIF.

Of note for this clone: This DNA's translation differs at residue 20 from TCRdb's protein, which comes from a much larger clone; a read error is likely, and the protein shown is translated from the DNA. The rearrangement joins TRDV1 to TRDJ1; 8 nucleotides align to TRDD3. From germline, CDR1 is TSWWSYY and CDR2 QGS. The CDR3 totals 24 residues. CDR3 sequence (DNA): TGTGCTCTTGGGGAACCGAAGCGGTTCCTGACCCATCTGGGGGACCAGGCGTACACCGGTAAACTCATCTTT. This translates into CALGEPKRFLTHLGDQAYTGKLIF.

A few counts support this clone. Given a far larger clone just one base away, this is likely a sequencing read error. The sample contains more than one DNA sequence encoding this CDR3. The J gene is TRDJ1, the V gene TRDV2; 9 bases fit TRDD2. Losses at the gene ends were 5 bases for V and 0 bases for J; bases not matched to a gene: 15. The CDR3 has 18 residues. The germline CDR1 and CDR2 sequences are GEAIGNYY and EKD. CDR3 sequence (DNA): TGTGCCTGTGTTCTAGTCTCCTTCCTACCAACCGACACCGATAAACTCATCTTT. This gives the protein CACVLVSFLPTDTDKLIF.

As for this clone: A far bigger clonotype differs at one base, so this is likely a read error. Different DNA sequences within this sample yield the same CDR3. The chain couples TRDV1 to TRDJ1; the match to TRDD3 covers 9 bases. The ends lost 1 base at V and 0 bases at J; junction bases unmatched: 27. CDR1 TSWWSYY and CDR2 QGS come from the germline V gene. This CDR3 contains 24 residues. DNA of the CDR3: TGTGCTCTTGGGGAACCGAAGCGGTTCCTGACCCATCTGGGGGATCAGGCGTACACCGATAAACTCATCTTT. Residues: CALGEPKRFLTHLGDQAYTDKLIF.

Worth noting for this clone: At one end, the junction sequence differs from germline, possibly due to a read error. The CDR3 sequence is CALGVQVRAFF. In DNA, the CDR3 is TGTGCTCTTGGGGTACAGGTAAGGGCCTTCTTC. V is TRDV1 and J is TRDJ1, with D maybe TRDD2 (5 bases). The CDR3 sequence is 11 residues long. Per the germline V gene, CDR1 is TSWWSYY and CDR2 is QGS.

This clone occurred a few times. The protein TCRdb gives is from a much larger clone and does not agree with this DNA's translation at residue 16, likely a read error; the protein shown here comes from the DNA. The CDR3 bases are TGTGCTCTTGGGGAACCGAAGCGGTTCCTGACCCATCTGGGGGACGAGGCGTACACCGATAAACTCATCTTT. It specifies CALGEPKRFLTHLGDEAYTDKLIF. The chain links TRDV1 to TRDJ1; TRDD3 matches 8 bases. The CDR3 is made up of 24 amino acids. The V segment lost 1 base and the J segment 0 bases; nucleotides outside the gene matches: 28. Germline assignment: CDR1 TSWWSYY and CDR2 QGS.